This TCR beta chain was sequenced in a study of PD-1 blockade in classical Hodgkin lymphoma. Broader study findings: A reduction in baseline TCR diversity was reportedly seen in newly diagnosed patients relative to healthy donors. Complete responders had baseline diversity similar to newly diagnosed patients. Although disease activity or prior therapy may be involved, causes of the repertoire differences remain undefined. Nivolumab initiated under 1 year post-ASCT led to patient exclusion.

On this clone: Its matching antigen is unknown.

The V end lost 6 bases, the J end lost 2 bases, and 5 bases lay between the germline ends. The CDR3 length is 12 residues. Germline V CDR1 and CDR2: MNHEY, SVGAGI. Relapses following autologous stem cell transplantation were seen in all patients, with brentuximab vedotin exposure varying. Sequenced by immunoSEQ multiplex PCR; TCRdb stores in-frame clones only, minus some. Of about 66,000 clones in the sample, over 70% were seen once. The chain recombines TRBV6-5 with TRBJ1-5; no reliable D call. The source is a human donor with classical Hodgkin lymphoma. Source: peripheral blood mononuclear cells (PBMCs), taken before the second cycle of nivolumab. CDR3 DNA sequence: TGTGCCAGCAGGGTTGGCAATCAGCCCCAGCATTTT. It yields the protein CASRVGNQPQHF.